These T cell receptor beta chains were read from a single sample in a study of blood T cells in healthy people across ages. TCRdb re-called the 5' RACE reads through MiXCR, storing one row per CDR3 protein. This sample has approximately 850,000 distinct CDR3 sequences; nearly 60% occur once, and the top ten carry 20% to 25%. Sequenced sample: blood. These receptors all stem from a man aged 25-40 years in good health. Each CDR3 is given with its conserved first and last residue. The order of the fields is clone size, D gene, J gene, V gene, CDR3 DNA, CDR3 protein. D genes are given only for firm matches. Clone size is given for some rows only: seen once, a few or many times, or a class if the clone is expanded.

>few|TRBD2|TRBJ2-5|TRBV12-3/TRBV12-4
TGTGCCAGCAGAGACGGGAGGCAAGAGACCCAGTACTTC
CASRDGRQETQYF
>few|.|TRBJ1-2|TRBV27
TGTGCCAGCAGTTTATCGAGGGGGGAAGAGGACTATGGCTACACCTTC
CASSLSRGEEDYGYTF
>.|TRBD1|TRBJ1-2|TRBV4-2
TGTGCCAGCAGCCAAGAGGGACAGGGGCCAGACTATGGCTACACCTTC
CASSQEGQGPDYGYTF
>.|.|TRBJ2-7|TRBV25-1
TGTGCCAGCAGCCGAGGGGACGGGCTCCCGGGAGAGCAGTACTTC
CASSRGDGLPGEQYF
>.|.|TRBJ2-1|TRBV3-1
TGTGCCAGCAGCCTACTTGACCTTAGCGATGAGCAGTTCTTC
CASSLLDLSDEQFF
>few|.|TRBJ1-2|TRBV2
TGTGCCAGCTCGGGGGGCAGAACAAACTATGGCTACACCTTC
CASSGGRTNYGYTF
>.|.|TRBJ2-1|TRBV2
TGTGCCAGCAGGAAAGAGACTAATGAGCAGTTCTTC
CASRKETNEQFF
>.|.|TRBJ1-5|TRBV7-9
TGTGCCAGCAGCTCGGAAAGTCCCAATCAGCCCCAGCATTTT
CASSSESPNQPQHF
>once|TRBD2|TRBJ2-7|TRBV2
TGTGCCAGCAGTGAACACCTAGCGGATTACGAGCAGTACTTC
CASSEHLADYEQYF
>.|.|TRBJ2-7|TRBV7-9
TGTGCCAGCAGCGCCGGACCGGACCTTATCTACGAGCAGTACTTC
CASSAGPDLIYEQYF
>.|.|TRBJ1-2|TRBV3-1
TGTGCCAGCAGCCAAGAAGCGGGGACCTACTATGGCTACACCTTC
CASSQEAGTYYGYTF
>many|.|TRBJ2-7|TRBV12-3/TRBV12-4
TGTGCCAGCAGTTTAGCACTGGACGAGCAGTACTTC
CASSLALDEQYF
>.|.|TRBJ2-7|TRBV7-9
TGTGCCAGCACCTCCCAGGACGAGCAGTACTTC
CASTSQDEQYF
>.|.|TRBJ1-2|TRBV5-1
TGCGCCAGCAGCTTGGCGGCAGCCGCTAACTATGGCTACACCTTC
CASSLAAAANYGYTF
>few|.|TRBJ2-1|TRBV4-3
TGCGCCAGCAGCCAAGATCACAGTGGCAGTCCTAATGAGCAGTTCTTC
CASSQDHSGSPNEQFF
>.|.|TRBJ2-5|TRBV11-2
TGTGCCAGCAGCTTCGAGGGGGTCTATCAAGAGACCCAGTACTTC
CASSFEGVYQETQYF
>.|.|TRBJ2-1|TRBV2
TGTGCCAGCAGGGGGCCGGGAAATTACAATGAGCAGTTCTTC
CASRGPGNYNEQFF
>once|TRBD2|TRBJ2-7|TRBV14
TGTGCCAGCAGCCAAGTTGGGGCGGGAGGCTCCTACGAGCAGTACTTC
CASSQVGAGGSYEQYF
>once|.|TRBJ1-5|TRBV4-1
TGCGCCAGCAGCCCGGACAATGGGTTGCGTCAGCCCCAGCATTTT
CASSPDNGLRQPQHF
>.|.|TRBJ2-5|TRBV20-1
TGCAGTGCTAGAAAAGGACTCGGGAGAGAGACCCAGTACTTC
CSARKGLGRETQYF
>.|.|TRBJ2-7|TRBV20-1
TGCAGTGCTAGCCCGGGACTTGTGTTCGAGCAGTACTTC
CSASPGLVFEQYF
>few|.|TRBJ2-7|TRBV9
TGTGCCAGCAGCGTGGGCCCAGCGGGCTCCTACGAGCAGTACTTC
CASSVGPAGSYEQYF
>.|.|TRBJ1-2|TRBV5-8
TGTGCCAGCAGCCGCGAAGACAGACTCTACACCTTC
CASSREDRLYTF
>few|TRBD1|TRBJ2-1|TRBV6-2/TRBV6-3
TGTGCCAGCAGTAAAAGACAGGGTGAAGAGCAGTTCTTC
CASSKRQGEEQFF
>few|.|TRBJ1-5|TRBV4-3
TGCGCCAGCAGCCAAGACAGCGGGCAGCCCCAGCATTTT
CASSQDSGQPQHF
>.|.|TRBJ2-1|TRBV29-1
TGCAGCCACGAAGAAGTCAATGAGCAGTTCTTC
CSHEEVNEQFF
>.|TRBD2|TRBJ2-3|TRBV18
TGTGCCAGCTCGCCTAGCGGACTAGCGGCCGCAGATACGCAGTATTTT
CASSPSGLAAADTQYF
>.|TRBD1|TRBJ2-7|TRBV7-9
TGTGCCAGCGGAAGGGGGGACAGGAACTACGAGCAGTACTTC
CASGRGDRNYEQYF
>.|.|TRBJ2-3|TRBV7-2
TGTGCCAGCAGCATCTCCGATCCGCCGCGTGTCACAGATACGCAGTATTTT
CASSISDPPRVTDTQYF
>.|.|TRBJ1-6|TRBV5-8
TGTGCCAGCAGCTACGGGGTGCTACATTCACCCCTCCACTTT
CASSYGVLHSPLHF
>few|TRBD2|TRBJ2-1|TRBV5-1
TGCGCCAGCAGCTTGGCTGAAACTAGCGGGGGGATGAATGAGCAGTTCTTC
CASSLAETSGGMNEQFF
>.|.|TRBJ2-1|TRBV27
TGTGCCAGCAGTTTAACGGGGCCAGGGAATGAGCAGTTCTTC
CASSLTGPGNEQFF
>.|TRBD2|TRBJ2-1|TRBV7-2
TGTGCCAGCAGCCAGGTCCTAGCGGGAGGGCCAATGGATGAGCAGTTCTTC
CASSQVLAGGPMDEQFF
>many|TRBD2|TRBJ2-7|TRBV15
TGTGCCACCAGCAGAGAAAGCGGGGGGGCCTACGAGCAGTACTTC
CATSRESGGAYEQYF
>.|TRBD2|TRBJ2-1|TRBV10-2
TGCGCCAGCAGTACTCTAGCGGGCGGGCAGTTCTTC
CASSTLAGGQFF
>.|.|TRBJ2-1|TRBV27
TGTGCCAGCAGTTTGTGGGGAACAAGGGCGAATGAGCAGTTCTTC
CASSLWGTRANEQFF
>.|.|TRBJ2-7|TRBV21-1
TGTGCCAGCAGCAATAGTAGCAGGTTGGGTAATTACGAGCAGTACTTC
CASSNSSRLGNYEQYF
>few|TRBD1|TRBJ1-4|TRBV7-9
TGTGCCAGCAACCTAGGGACAGCTAATGAAAAACTGTTTTTT
CASNLGTANEKLFF
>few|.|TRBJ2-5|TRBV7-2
TGTGCCAGCAGCTTAGAGGGACGGACCCAGTACTTC
CASSLEGRTQYF
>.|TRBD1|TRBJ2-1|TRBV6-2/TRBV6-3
TGTGCCAGCAGACTGGGACAGTTTTCTAGAAATGAGCAGTTCTTC
CASRLGQFSRNEQFF
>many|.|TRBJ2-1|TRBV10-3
TGTGCCATCAGGGTAGGGAACGAAAATGAGCAGTTCTTC
CAIRVGNENEQFF
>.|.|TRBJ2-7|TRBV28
TGTGCCAGCAGGGCCGCGGGGCTCGGCTACGAGCAGTACTTC
CASRAAGLGYEQYF
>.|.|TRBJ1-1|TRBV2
TGTGCCAGCGGGCTCGGGGGACTCCTAAGGGAAGCTTTCTTT
CASGLGGLLREAFF
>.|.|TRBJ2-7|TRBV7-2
TGTGCCAGCGGCGGTCAGCGGGCAAGCTCCTACGAGCAGTACTTC
CASGGQRASSYEQYF
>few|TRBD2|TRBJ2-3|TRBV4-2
TGTGCCAGCAGCCAAGATTGGCGGGAGACAGATACGCAGTATTTT
CASSQDWRETDTQYF
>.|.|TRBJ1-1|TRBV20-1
TGCAGTGCCCCCGAAACGAACACTGAAGCTTTCTTT
CSAPETNTEAFF
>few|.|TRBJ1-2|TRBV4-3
TGCGCCAGCAGCCACACAGAGGGGAACTATGGCTACACCTTC
CASSHTEGNYGYTF
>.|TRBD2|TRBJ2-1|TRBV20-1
TGCAGTTCTCCTCAGCGGGGCCTTGGTGAGCAGTTCTTC
CSSPQRGLGEQFF
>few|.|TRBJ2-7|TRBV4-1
TGCGCCAGCAGCCAAGCGGAGTTCTCCTCCTACGAGCAGTACTTC
CASSQAEFSSYEQYF
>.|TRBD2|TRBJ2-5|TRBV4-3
TGCGCCAGCAGCCAAGATGGGGGACTAGCGGAGACCCAGTACTTC
CASSQDGGLAETQYF
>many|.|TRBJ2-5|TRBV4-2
TGTGCCAGCAGCCAAGATCAAGAGACCCAGTACTTC
CASSQDQETQYF
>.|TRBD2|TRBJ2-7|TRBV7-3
TGTGCCAGCAGCTCCGCCGCGGGAGCCAGTTACGAGCAGTACTTC
CASSSAAGASYEQYF
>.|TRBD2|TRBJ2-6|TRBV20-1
TGCAGTGCTAGGGTCGGGGGGGCGACTGGGGCCAACGTCCTGACTTTC
CSARVGGATGANVLTF
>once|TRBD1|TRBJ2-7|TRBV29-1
TGCAGCGTCGCCACCGGGACAGCAGGGGCCAATGAGCAGTACTTC
CSVATGTAGANEQYF
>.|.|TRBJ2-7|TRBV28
TGTGCCAGCAGTCCCCAGGGCGAGCAGTACTTC
CASSPQGEQYF